The subject of this entry is one T cell receptor beta chain. Its antigen is unknown. The CDR3 is 13 residues long. CDR1 is SGHNT, CDR2 YYREEE, per germline (reference sequence). V was shortened by 6 bases and J by 2 bases, with 11 bases between the two germline ends. The PCR made use of 60 Vbeta and 13 Jbeta primers. As originally analysed: A follow-up analysis tallied some 80 million unique TCR beta chains, roughly 11 million shared. This table comes from immunoSEQ multiplex PCR, and its TCRdb copy is limited to in-frame clones, with some not included. That table supplies the V and J calls and clone size; D and trimming were determined from the DNA. The table shows about 200,000 clones, with around 80% occurring only once. The data are from a study of cytomegalovirus exposure and HLA in healthy donors. Study-wide findings and caveats: Some V segments, including TRBV6-2 and TRBV6-3, were excluded as indistinguishable.

The TCR originated in a man over 45 in good health and CMV-seronegative. The sample consisted of PBMCs. J is TRBJ1-2 and V is TRBV5-4, with a weak D call TRBD1 (5 bases). The CDR3 is CASTDSLNYGYTF. CDR3 bases: TGTGCCAGCACCGACAGCCTAAACTATGGCTACACCTTC. Full variable domain (missing parts from reference TRBV5-4 and TRBJ1-2): ETGVTQSPTHLIKTRGQQVTLRCSSQSGHNTVSWYQQALGQGPQFIFQYYREEENGRGNFPPRFSGLQFPNYSSELNVNALELDDSALYLCASTDSLNYGYTFGSGTRLTVV.